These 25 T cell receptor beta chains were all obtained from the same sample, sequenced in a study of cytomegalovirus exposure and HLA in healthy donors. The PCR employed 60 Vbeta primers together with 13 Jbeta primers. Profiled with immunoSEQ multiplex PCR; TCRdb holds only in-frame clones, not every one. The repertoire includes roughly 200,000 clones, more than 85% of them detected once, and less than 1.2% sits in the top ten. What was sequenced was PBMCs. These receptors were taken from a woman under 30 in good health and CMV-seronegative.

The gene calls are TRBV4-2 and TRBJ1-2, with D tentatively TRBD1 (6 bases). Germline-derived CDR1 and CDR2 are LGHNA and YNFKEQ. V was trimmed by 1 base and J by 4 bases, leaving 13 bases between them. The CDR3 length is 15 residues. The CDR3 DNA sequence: TGTGCCAGCAGCCAAGGGACAGCCGCGGCCTATGGCTACACCTTC. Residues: CASSQGTAAAYGYTF.

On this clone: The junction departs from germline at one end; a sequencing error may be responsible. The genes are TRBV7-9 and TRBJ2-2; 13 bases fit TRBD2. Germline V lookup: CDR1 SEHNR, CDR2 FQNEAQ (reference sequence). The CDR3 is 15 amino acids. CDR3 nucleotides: TGTTCCAGCAGCTTTGGACTAGCGGGGGCCGAGGAGCTGTTTTTT. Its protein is CSSSFGLAGAEELFF.

The CDR3 nucleotides are TGTGCCAGCAGCCGATCGACAGAAACTAATGAAAAACTGTTTTTT. This encodes CASSRSTETNEKLFF. The rearrangement uses TRBV2 and TRBJ1-4, with D possibly TRBD1 on 5 matching bases. Between the trimmed V and J ends, which lost 6 bases and 1 base, there was a span of 12 bases. The CDR3 totals 15 residues. CDR1 SNHLY and CDR2 FYNNEI come from the germline V gene.

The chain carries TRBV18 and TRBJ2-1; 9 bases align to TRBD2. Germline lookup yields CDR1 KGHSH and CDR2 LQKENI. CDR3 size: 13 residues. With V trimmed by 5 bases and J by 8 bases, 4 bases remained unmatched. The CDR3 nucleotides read TGTGCCAGCTCAACCTTAGCGGGAGATGAGCAGTTCTTC. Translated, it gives CASSTLAGDEQFF. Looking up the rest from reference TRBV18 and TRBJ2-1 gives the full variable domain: NAGVMQNPRHLVRRRGQEARLRCSPMKGHSHVYWYRQLPEEGLKFMVYLQKENIIDESGMPKERFSAEFPKEGPSILRIQQVVRGDSAAYFCASSTLAGDEQFFGPGTRLTVL.

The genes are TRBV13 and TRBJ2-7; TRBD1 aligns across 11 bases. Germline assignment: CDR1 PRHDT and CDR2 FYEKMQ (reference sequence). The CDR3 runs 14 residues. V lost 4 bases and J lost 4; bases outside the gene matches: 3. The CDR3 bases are TGTGCCAGCAGCTCCGGGACAGGGGGATACGAGCAGTACTTC. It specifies CASSSGTGGYEQYF.

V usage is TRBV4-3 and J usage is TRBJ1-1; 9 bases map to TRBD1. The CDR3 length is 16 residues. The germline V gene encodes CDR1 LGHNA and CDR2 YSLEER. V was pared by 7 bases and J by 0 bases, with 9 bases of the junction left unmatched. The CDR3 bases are TGCGCCAGCACCATGGGGACAGGGCTTATGAACACTGAAGCTTTCTTT. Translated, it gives CASTMGTGLMNTEAFF.

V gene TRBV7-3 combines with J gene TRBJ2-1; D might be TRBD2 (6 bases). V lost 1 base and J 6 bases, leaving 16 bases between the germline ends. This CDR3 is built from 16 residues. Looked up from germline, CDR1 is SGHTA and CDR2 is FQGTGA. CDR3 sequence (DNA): TGTGCCAGCAGCTTAAGCGGGGCCCAACAATTCAATGAGCAGTTCTTC. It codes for CASSLSGAQQFNEQFF.

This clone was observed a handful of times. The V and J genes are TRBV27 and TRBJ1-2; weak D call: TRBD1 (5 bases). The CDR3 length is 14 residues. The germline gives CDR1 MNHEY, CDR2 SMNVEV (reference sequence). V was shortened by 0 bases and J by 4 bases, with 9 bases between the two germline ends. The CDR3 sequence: CASSLSQGFYGYTF. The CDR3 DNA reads TGTGCCAGCAGTTTATCCCAGGGATTCTATGGCTACACCTTC.

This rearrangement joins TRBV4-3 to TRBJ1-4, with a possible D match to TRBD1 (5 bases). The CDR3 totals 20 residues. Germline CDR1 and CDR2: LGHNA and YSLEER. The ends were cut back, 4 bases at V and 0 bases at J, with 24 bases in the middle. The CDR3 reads CASSRLTPGGLTSTNEKLFF. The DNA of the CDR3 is TGCGCCAGCAGCCGACTAACCCCGGGGGGATTAACCTCAACTAATGAAAAACTGTTTTTT.

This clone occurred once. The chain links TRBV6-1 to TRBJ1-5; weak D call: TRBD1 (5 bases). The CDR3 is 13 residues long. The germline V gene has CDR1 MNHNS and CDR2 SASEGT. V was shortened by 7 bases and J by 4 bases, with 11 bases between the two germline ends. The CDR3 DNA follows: TGTGCCAGCAATTTAGGGGTGAATCAGCCCCAGCATTTT. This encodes CASNLGVNQPQHF.

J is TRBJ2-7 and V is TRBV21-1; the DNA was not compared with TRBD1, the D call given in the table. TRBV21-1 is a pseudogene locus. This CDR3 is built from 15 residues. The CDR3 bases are TGTGCCAGCAGCAAGGGACAGGGGAGCTCCTACGAGCAGTACTTC. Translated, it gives CASSKGQGSSYEQYF.

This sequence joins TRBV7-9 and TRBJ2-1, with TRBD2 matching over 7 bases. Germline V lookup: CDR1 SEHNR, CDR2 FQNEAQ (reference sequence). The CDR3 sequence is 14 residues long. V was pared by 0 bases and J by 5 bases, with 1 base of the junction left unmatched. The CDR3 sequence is CASSLAGGNNEQFF. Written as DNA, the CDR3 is TGTGCCAGCAGCTTAGCGGGAGGGAACAATGAGCAGTTCTTC.

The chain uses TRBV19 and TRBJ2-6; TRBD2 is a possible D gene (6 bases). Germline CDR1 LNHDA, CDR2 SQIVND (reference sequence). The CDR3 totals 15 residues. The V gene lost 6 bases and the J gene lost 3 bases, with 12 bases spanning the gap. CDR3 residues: CASRPEGRGANVLTF. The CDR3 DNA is TGTGCCAGTAGGCCGGAGGGCCGTGGGGCCAACGTCCTGACTTTC.

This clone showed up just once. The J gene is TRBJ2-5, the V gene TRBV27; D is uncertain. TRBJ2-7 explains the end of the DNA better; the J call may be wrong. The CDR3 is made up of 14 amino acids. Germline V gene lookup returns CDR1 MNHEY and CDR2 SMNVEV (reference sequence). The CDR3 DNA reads TGTGCCAGCAGTCAACTTGCGAGCTCCTACGAGCAGTACTTC. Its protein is CASSQLASSYEQYF.

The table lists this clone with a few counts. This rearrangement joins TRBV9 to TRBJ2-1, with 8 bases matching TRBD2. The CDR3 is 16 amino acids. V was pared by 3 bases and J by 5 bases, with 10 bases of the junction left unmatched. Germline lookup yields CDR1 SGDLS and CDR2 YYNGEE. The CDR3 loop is CASSARAGAAHNEQFF. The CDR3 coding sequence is TGTGCCAGCAGCGCTCGAGCGGGGGCCGCCCACAATGAGCAGTTCTTC.

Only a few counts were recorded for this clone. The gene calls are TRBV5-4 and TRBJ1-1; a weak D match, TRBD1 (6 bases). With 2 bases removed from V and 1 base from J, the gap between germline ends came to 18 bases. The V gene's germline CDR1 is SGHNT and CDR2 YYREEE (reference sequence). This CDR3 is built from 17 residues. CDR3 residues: CASSFGRGRAGNTEAFF. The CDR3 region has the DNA TGTGCCAGCAGCTTTGGCAGGGGAAGGGCGGGGAACACTGAAGCTTTCTTT.

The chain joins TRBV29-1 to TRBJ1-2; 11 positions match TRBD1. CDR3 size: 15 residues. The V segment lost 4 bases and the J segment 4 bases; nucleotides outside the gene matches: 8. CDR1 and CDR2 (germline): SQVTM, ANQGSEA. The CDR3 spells CSVGGGTGGFYGYTF. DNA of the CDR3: TGCAGCGTTGGAGGAGGGACAGGGGGGTTCTATGGCTACACCTTC.

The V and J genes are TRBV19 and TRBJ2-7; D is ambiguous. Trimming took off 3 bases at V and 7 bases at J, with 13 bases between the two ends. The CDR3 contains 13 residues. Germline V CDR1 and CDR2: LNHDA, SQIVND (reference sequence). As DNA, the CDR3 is TGTGCCAGTAGTATCGATCCGCGATGGGAGCAGTACTTC. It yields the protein CASSIDPRWEQYF.

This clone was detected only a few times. Here the CDR3 DNA reads TGTGCCAGCAGCCTAGACGGGGGGTTGGAAAAACTGTTTTTT. It codes for CASSLDGGLEKLFF. The rearrangement joins TRBV5-4 to TRBJ1-4; tentative D call: TRBD1 (5 bases). Germline V CDR1 and CDR2: SGHNT, YYREEE (reference sequence). The CDR3 is 14 residues long. V shed 4 bases and J shed 8 bases, with 15 bases lying between them.

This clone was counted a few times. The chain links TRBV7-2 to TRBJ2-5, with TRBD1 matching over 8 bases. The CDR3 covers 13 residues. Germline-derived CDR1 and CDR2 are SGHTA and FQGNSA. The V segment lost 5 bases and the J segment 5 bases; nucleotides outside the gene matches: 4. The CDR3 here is CASSPDRGETQYF. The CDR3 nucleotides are TGTGCCAGCAGCCCCGACAGGGGTGAGACCCAGTACTTC.

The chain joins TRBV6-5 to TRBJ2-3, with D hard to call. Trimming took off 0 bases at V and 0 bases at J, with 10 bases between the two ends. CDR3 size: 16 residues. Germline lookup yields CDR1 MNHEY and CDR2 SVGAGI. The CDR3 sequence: CASSYSEYTSTDTQYF. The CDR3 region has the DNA TGTGCCAGCAGTTACTCGGAGTACACTAGCACAGATACGCAGTATTTT.

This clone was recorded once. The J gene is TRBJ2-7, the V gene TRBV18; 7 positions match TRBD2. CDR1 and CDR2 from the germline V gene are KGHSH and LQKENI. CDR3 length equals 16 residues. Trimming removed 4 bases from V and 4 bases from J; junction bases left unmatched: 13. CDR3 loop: CASSHQTSFSLYEQYF. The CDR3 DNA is TGTGCCAGCTCACACCAGACTAGCTTCTCATTATACGAGCAGTACTTC.

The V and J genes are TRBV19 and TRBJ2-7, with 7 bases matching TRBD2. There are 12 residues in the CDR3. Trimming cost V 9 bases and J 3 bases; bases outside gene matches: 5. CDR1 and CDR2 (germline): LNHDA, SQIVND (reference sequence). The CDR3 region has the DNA TGTGCCAGCTGGGGAGGGAACTACGAGCAGTACTTC. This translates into CASWGGNYEQYF. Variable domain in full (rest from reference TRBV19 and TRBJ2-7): DGGITQSPKYLFRKEGQNVTLSCEQNLNHDAMYWYRQDPGQGLRLIYYSQIVNDFQKGDIAEGYSVSREKKESFPLTVTSAQKNPTAFYLCASWGGNYEQYFGPGTRLTVT.

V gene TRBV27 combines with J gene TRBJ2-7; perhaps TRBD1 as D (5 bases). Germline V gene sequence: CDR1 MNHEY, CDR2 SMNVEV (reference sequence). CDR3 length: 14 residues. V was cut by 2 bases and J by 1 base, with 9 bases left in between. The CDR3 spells CASSLGRASYEQYF. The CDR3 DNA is TGTGCCAGCAGTTTAGGCAGGGCTTCCTACGAGCAGTACTTC.

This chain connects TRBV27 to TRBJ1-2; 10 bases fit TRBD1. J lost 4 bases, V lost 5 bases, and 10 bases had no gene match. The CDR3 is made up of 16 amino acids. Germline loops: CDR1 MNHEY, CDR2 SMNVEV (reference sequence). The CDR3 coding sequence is TGTGCCAGCAGTCCGCAACCGGGACAGGGGCCCTATGGCTACACCTTC. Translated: CASSPQPGQGPYGYTF.